The 17 T cell receptor beta chains in this list originate from one sample, sequenced in a study of T cells in narcolepsy. Profiling relied on immunoSEQ multiplex PCR, and the TCRdb table lists in-frame clones only, not all of them. The sample gives more than 30,000 clones, around 83% of which show up once; about 0.62% is in the top ten. The sequencing sample was made of memory (CD45RA-) CD4+ T cells from blood. Every receptor here comes from a human donor in good health.

The chain recombines TRBV7-6 with TRBJ1-2; no clear D gene. V lost 5 bases to trimming and J lost 4 bases, with 17 bases between them. From germline, CDR1 is SGHVS and CDR2 FNYEAQ. The CDR3 is made up of 15 amino acids. The CDR3 region is CASSITSRKTYGYTF. As DNA, the CDR3 is TGTGCCAGCAGCATAACATCTCGAAAGACCTATGGCTACACCTTC.

The chain has TRBV6-5 and TRBJ1-1; D is possibly TRBD1 (5 bases). V was trimmed by 4 bases and J by 7 bases, leaving 16 bases between them. The CDR3 is made up of 14 amino acids. Germline-derived CDR1 and CDR2 are MNHEY and SVGAGI. Written as DNA, the CDR3 is TGTGCCAGCAGTTCATCCTGGGGGTTGAATGAAGCTTTCTTT. Translating gives CASSSSWGLNEAFF.

The rearrangement uses TRBV7-2 and TRBJ1-1, with a possible D match to TRBD1 (6 bases). CDR1 is SGHTA and CDR2 is FQGNSA in the germline V gene. This CDR3 has 19 amino acids. The V end lost 1 base, the J end lost 0 bases, and 21 bases lay between the germline ends. CDR3 DNA sequence: TGTGCCAGCAGCTTAGATGGTCTGGACAGCCGAACAATGAACACTGAAGCTTTCTTT. Its translation is CASSLDGLDSRTMNTEAFF. The variable domain in full, completed from reference TRBV7-2 and TRBJ1-1, reads GAGVSQSPSNKVTEKGKDVELRCDPISGHTALYWYRQSLGQGLEFLIYFQGNSAPDKSGLPSDRFSAERTGGSVSTLTIQRTQQEDSAVYLCASSLDGLDSRTMNTEAFFGQGTRLTVV.

The V and J genes are TRBV18 and TRBJ1-1; D unclear. Trimming pared 1 base from V and 1 base from J, leaving 1 base between. This CDR3 contains 12 residues. Germline V gene sequence: CDR1 KGHSH, CDR2 LQKENI. CDR3 protein: CASSPQNTEAFF. CDR3 bases: TGTGCCAGCTCACCACAGAACACTGAAGCTTTCTTT.

This clone turned up a few times. This rearrangement joins TRBV5-6 to TRBJ1-1, with D perhaps matching TRBD1 (5 bases). The length of the CDR3 is 13 residues. Germline V gene lookup returns CDR1 SGHDT and CDR2 YYEEEE. V shed 4 bases and J shed 1 base, with 8 bases lying between them. The CDR3 region is CASSRDRNTEAFF. The CDR3 DNA is TGTGCCAGCAGCCGAGACAGGAACACTGAAGCTTTCTTT.

V usage is TRBV6-5 and J usage is TRBJ1-2; 7 bases are a match to TRBD1. V shed 5 bases and J 4 bases; nucleotides not matched to a gene: 4. Germline V gene sequence: CDR1 MNHEY, CDR2 SVGAGI. The CDR3 has 13 amino acids. Here the CDR3 DNA reads TGTGCCAGCAGTGCGACAGGGTTCTATGGCTACACCTTC. Its translation: CASSATGFYGYTF.

The V and J genes are TRBV18 and TRBJ2-3, with D possibly TRBD2 on 7 matching bases. CDR1 is KGHSH and CDR2 is LQKENI in the germline V gene. The CDR3 runs to 15 residues. Trimming shortened V by 6 bases and J by 8 bases, and 21 bases separated the two germline ends. The DNA of the CDR3 is TGTGCCAGCTCGTCCCGGGAAGGGGGGGCAGGTACGCAGTATTTT. This sequence encodes CASSSREGGAGTQYF.

V usage is TRBV5-6 and J usage is TRBJ2-5, with 8 positions matching TRBD1. This CDR3 is built from 15 residues. After removal of 2 bases from V and 5 bases from J, the junction contained 8 bases not matched to a gene. The germline CDR1 and CDR2 sequences are SGHDT and YYEEEE. CDR3 coding DNA: TGTGCCAGCAGCTTCTTGGGCAGGGGGCAGGAGACCCAGTACTTC. Protein product: CASSFLGRGQETQYF.

CDR3 region: CASTPSGGRGTDTQYF. The CDR3 DNA is TGTGCCAGTACCCCCAGCGGGGGGCGGGGCACAGATACGCAGTATTTT. This chain links TRBV19 with TRBJ2-3; 9 bases are shared with TRBD2. Germline V gives CDR1 LNHDA, CDR2 SQIVND (reference sequence). The V and J ends lost 7 bases and 1 base, in that order; junction bases with no gene match: 9. CDR3 length equals 16 residues.

The chain combines TRBV5-1 with TRBJ2-1, with a tentative D call TRBD1 (5 bases). CDR1 and CDR2 from the germline V gene are SGHRS and YFSETQ. Trimming took 5 bases from V and 4 from J, leaving 16 bases between them. This CDR3 is built from 15 residues. The DNA for the CDR3 is TGCGCCAGCAGAAGTACAGGTGGGGTTTACAATGAGCAGTTCTTC. It specifies CASRSTGGVYNEQFF.

This chain links TRBV28 with TRBJ2-5; 9 bases are a match to TRBD1. V dropped 7 bases and J dropped 1; count of bases not matched to a gene: 7. Per germline, CDR1 MDHEN and CDR2 SYDVKM. The CDR3 is made up of 15 amino acids. The CDR3 is CASNMGQGFQETQYF. In DNA form, the CDR3 reads TGTGCCAGCAATATGGGACAGGGATTCCAAGAGACCCAGTACTTC.

The V and J genes are TRBV28 and TRBJ1-1, with D perhaps TRBD1 (6 bases). CDR1 MDHEN and CDR2 SYDVKM come from the germline V gene. Trimming removed 6 bases from V and 5 bases from J, with 16 bases in between. This CDR3 contains 14 residues. In nucleotides, the CDR3 is TGTGCCAGCAGCTCAAACAGGGTGAGGACTGAAGCTTTCTTT. This gives the protein CASSSNRVRTEAFF.

The chain joins TRBV18 to TRBJ1-1; no reliable D call. Germline V CDR1 and CDR2: KGHSH, LQKENI. The CDR3 totals 13 residues. V lost 3 bases and J lost 3, with 8 bases in between. The CDR3 coding sequence is TGTGCCAGCTCACCGGGATTAGACACTGAAGCTTTCTTT. Translation: CASSPGLDTEAFF.

The chain joins TRBV5-4 to TRBJ1-2; 7 bases agree with TRBD1. V was pared by 2 bases and J by 3 bases, with 4 bases of the junction left unmatched. CDR3 length equals 14 residues. The V gene's germline CDR1 is SGHNT and CDR2 YYREEE (reference sequence). In nucleotides, the CDR3 is TGTGCCAGCAGCTTTTACGGACAGGACTATGGCTACACCTTC. Translating it yields CASSFYGQDYGYTF. Using reference TRBV5-4 and TRBJ1-2 for the parts outside the CDR3, the full variable domain is ETGVTQSPTHLIKTRGQQVTLRCSSQSGHNTVSWYQQALGQGPQFIFQYYREEENGRGNFPPRFSGLQFPNYSSELNVNALELDDSALYLCASSFYGQDYGYTFGSGTRLTVV.

CDR3 amino acids: CAISESSGDNEGYTF. The CDR3 DNA is TGTGCCATCAGTGAGTCGTCAGGGGATAATGAGGGCTACACCTTC. The chain is built from TRBV10-3 and TRBJ1-2; tentatively, D is TRBD1 (6 bases). CDR1 is ENHRY and CDR2 is SYGVKD in the germline V gene. The length of the CDR3 is 15 residues. The V gene lost 0 bases and the J gene lost 8 bases, with 16 bases spanning the gap.

The CDR3 bases are TGTGCCAGCAGCCTACATGTTGGACAGCCCCAGCATTTT. Translation gives CASSLHVGQPQHF. The V call is TRBV7-2, the J call TRBJ1-5; no firm D call. Germline assignment: CDR1 SGHTA and CDR2 FQGNSA. The V and J ends lost 5 bases and 7 bases respectively, with 12 bases between them. The CDR3 is 13 residues long.

In this sample, this clone turned up a few times. The chain joins TRBV5-4 to TRBJ1-1, with 10 bases aligning to TRBD1. With V trimmed by 0 bases and J by 7 bases, 3 bases remained unmatched. Looked up from germline, CDR1 is SGHNT and CDR2 is YYREEE (reference sequence). The CDR3 is 14 residues long. The CDR3 here is CASSLGDRGGEAFF. The CDR3 DNA reads as TGTGCCAGCAGCTTGGGGGACAGGGGAGGTGAAGCTTTCTTT.